Below, 12 T cell receptor beta chains from the same sample are listed, as sequenced in a study of control samples from healthy donors and cancer patients. Repertoires were generated with immunoSEQ multiplex PCR, while TCRdb's copy carries only in-frame clones and drops some. The sample shows around 58,000 clones, roughly 87% of them seen only once. Sequenced input: blood. These receptors all stem from a man aged 50 to 60 in good health.

The chain employs TRBV3-1 (or the pseudogene TRBV3-2) and TRBJ1-2; 7 bases align to TRBD1. Looked up from germline, CDR1 is LGHDT and CDR2 is YNNKEL (reference sequence). Trimming at V came to 6 bases and at J to 5 bases, leaving 9 bases not matched to a gene. This CDR3 has 14 amino acids. The CDR3 DNA reads TGTGCCAGCAGGCCAGGGGGGAGTTTTTATGGCTACACCTTC. Amino acid sequence: CASRPGGSFYGYTF.

The chain has TRBV6-5 and TRBJ2-5; 8 positions match TRBD1. Germline V CDR1 and CDR2: MNHEY, SVGAGI. Trimming cost V 5 bases and J 4 bases; bases outside gene matches: 9. The CDR3 has 15 residues. CDR3 sequence reads: CASSPQPGTGETQYF. The CDR3 DNA follows: TGTGCCAGCAGTCCCCAACCCGGGACAGGAGAGACCCAGTACTTC.

This chain connects TRBV6-5 to TRBJ2-3; D perhaps matches TRBD2 (5 bases). CDR1 and CDR2 from the germline V gene are MNHEY and SVGAGI. The CDR3 consists of 14 residues. V shed 6 bases and J shed 4 bases, with 14 bases lying between them. This CDR3 is CASRQLGSADTQYF. The CDR3 DNA follows: TGTGCCAGCAGGCAACTGGGTAGCGCAGATACGCAGTATTTT.

This clone appeared a few times. The rearrangement uses TRBV19 and TRBJ2-2; 7 nucleotides align to TRBD1. The CDR3 runs to 13 residues. V shed 4 bases, J shed 7 bases, and the junction held 3 bases outside the gene matches. Germline loops: CDR1 LNHDA, CDR2 SQIVND (reference sequence). The CDR3 region has the DNA TGTGCCAGTAGTACGACAGGGATCGGGGAGCTGTTTTTT. It translates to CASSTTGIGELFF.

The chain has TRBV5-6 and TRBJ2-5; TRBD1 matches at 8 bases. J lost 5 bases, V lost 2 bases, and 2 bases had no gene match. This CDR3 contains 13 residues. Germline CDR1 and CDR2: SGHDT and YYEEEE. CDR3 protein: CASSLSGGETQYF. The CDR3 DNA sequence: TGTGCCAGCAGCTTATCAGGGGGCGAGACCCAGTACTTC. The full variable domain, in which reference TRBV5-6 and TRBJ2-5 provide the parts outside the CDR3, is DAGVTQSPTHLIKTRGQQVTLRCSPKSGHDTVSWYQQALGQGPQFIFQYYEEEERQRGNFPDRFSGHQFPNYSSELNVNALLLGDSALYLCASSLSGGETQYFGPGTRLLVL.

This chain connects TRBV27 to TRBJ2-1, with a possible D match to TRBD2 (5 bases). The length of the CDR3 is 13 residues. The germline V gene has CDR1 MNHEY and CDR2 SMNVEV (reference sequence). The V end was cut by 4 bases, the J end by 7 bases, with 11 bases between. CDR3 amino acids: CASSYGRRNEQFF. For the CDR3, the DNA is TGTGCCAGCAGTTATGGCAGGAGGAATGAGCAGTTCTTC.

The chain uses TRBV7-2 and TRBJ2-1, with a possible D match to TRBD2 (6 bases). The CDR3 consists of 13 residues. CDR1 and CDR2 from the germline V gene are SGHTA and FQGNSA. V lost 6 bases to trimming and J lost 8 bases, with 14 bases between them. CDR3 sequence: CASRPTRSDEQFF. The CDR3 nucleotides are TGTGCCAGCAGGCCGACTAGAAGCGATGAGCAGTTCTTC. Based on the CDR3 plus reference TRBV7-2 and TRBJ2-1, the full variable domain is GAGVSQSPSNKVTEKGKDVELRCDPISGHTALYWYRQSLGQGLEFLIYFQGNSAPDKSGLPSDRFSAERTGGSVSTLTIQRTQQEDSAVYLCASRPTRSDEQFFGPGTRLTVL.

The rearrangement joins TRBV29-1 to TRBJ2-5; TRBD1 is a possible D gene (5 bases). Looked up from germline, CDR1 is SQVTM and CDR2 is ANQGSEA. The CDR3 spans 12 residues. V lost 2 bases to trimming and J lost 5 bases, with 9 bases between them. The CDR3 DNA reads TGCAGCGTTGAAAAGGGGTCGGAGACCCAGTACTTC. Translation gives CSVEKGSETQYF.

The V call is TRBV9, the J call TRBJ2-2; D remains ambiguous. This CDR3 region has 18 residues. V lost 2 bases, J lost 1 base, and 18 bases lay in between. Germline loops: CDR1 SGDLS, CDR2 YYNGEE. The DNA of the CDR3 is TGTGCCAGCAGCGTGGATATATCCCCTGGGATGAACACCGGGGAGCTGTTTTTT. Translation gives CASSVDISPGMNTGELFF.

This clone was seen only once. The chain couples TRBV6-2 or TRBV6-3 to TRBJ2-1; 8 bases are a match to TRBD1. V lost 2 bases to trimming and J lost 6 bases; unmatched junction nucleotides: 6. From germline, CDR1 is MNHEY and CDR2 SVGEGT. The CDR3 length is 15 residues. DNA for the CDR3: TGTGCCAGCAGTTACACATGGGACAGGCCCAATGAGCAGTTCTTC. Amino acid sequence: CASSYTWDRPNEQFF.

The chain uses TRBV14 and TRBJ2-1; 15 bases align to TRBD2. V lost 4 bases to trimming and J lost 4 bases; unmatched junction nucleotides: 8. CDR1 is SGHDN, CDR2 FVKESK, per germline. The CDR3 has 18 amino acids. In DNA, the CDR3 is TGTGCCAGCAGCCTAGGACTAGCGGGAGGGCCGATTTACAATGAGCAGTTCTTC. Protein sequence: CASSLGLAGGPIYNEQFF.

The chain uses TRBV7-9 and TRBJ2-7; 8 bases agree with TRBD1. Trimming cost V 1 base and J 2 bases; bases outside gene matches: 4. In germline, CDR1 is SEHNR, CDR2 FQNEAQ (reference sequence). The CDR3 runs 15 residues. CDR3 loop: CASSLGTGFTYEQYF. Written as DNA, the CDR3 is TGTGCCAGCAGCTTAGGGACAGGGTTTACCTACGAGCAGTACTTC.